A selection of T cell receptor beta chains follows, all from one sample in a study of T cells after somatic rescue of genetic block. Profiling relied on immunoSEQ multiplex PCR, and the TCRdb table lists in-frame clones only, not all of them. The sample holds roughly 51,000 clones, 90% to 97% seen once. Input material: peripheral blood mononuclear cells (PBMCs). The receptors come from a child less than two years old. Both conserved end residues are part of each CDR3.

J gene: TRBJ2-7
V gene: TRBV5-1
CDR3 protein: CASSWVSSSTGTYEQYF

J gene: TRBJ2-3
V gene: TRBV5-4
CDR3 protein: CASSLLAGNTDTRYF

J gene: TRBJ2-5
V gene: TRBV5-1
CDR3 protein: CASSDYSQETQYF

J gene: TRBJ2-1
V gene: TRBV9
CDR3 protein: CASSASGSSYNEQFF

J gene: TRBJ2-1
V gene: TRBV11-2
CDR3 protein: CASSLGVSGIGEQFF

J gene: TRBJ1-5
V gene: TRBV29-1
CDR3 protein: CSVGWDSNQPQHF

J gene: TRBJ2-5
V gene: TRBV15
CDR3 protein: CATSREPRRQETQYF

J gene: TRBJ2-2
V gene: TRBV27
CDR3 protein: CASSVGQGGTGELFF

J gene: TRBJ2-7
V gene: TRBV6-6
CDR3 protein: CASRYHTSFSYEQYF

J gene: TRBJ2-3
V gene: TRBV21-1
CDR3 protein: CASSKAGRGRVSDTQYF

J gene: TRBJ2-4
V gene: TRBV30
CDR3 protein: CAWSVDSLAKNIQYF

J gene: TRBJ2-7
V gene: TRBV29-1
CDR3 protein: CSVDRDPRGDEQYF

J gene: TRBJ2-3
V gene: TRBV5-3
CDR3 protein: CARRRGEGQGDTQYF

J gene: TRBJ2-5
V gene: TRBV20-1
CDR3 protein: CSEGRLETQYF

J gene: TRBJ1-4
V gene: TRBV5-6
CDR3 protein: CASSLVTVEKLFF

J gene: TRBJ2-3
V gene: TRBV5-1
CDR3 protein: CASSAGTGTDTQYF

J gene: TRBJ2-4
V gene: TRBV7-9
CDR3 protein: CASSLLAGAKNIQYF

J gene: TRBJ2-1
V gene: TRBV28
CDR3 protein: CASSRGLAGKTHNEQFF

J gene: TRBJ1-3
V gene: TRBV11-2
CDR3 protein: CASSLESGNTIYF

J gene: TRBJ2-5
V gene: TRBV9
CDR3 protein: CASSGLAGGETQYF

J gene: TRBJ1-1
V gene: TRBV5-1
CDR3 protein: CASSGQGWTFF

J gene: TRBJ2-5
V gene: TRBV29-1
CDR3 protein: CSASGREETQYF

J gene: TRBJ2-7
V gene: TRBV9
CDR3 protein: CASSVAGAPSYEQYF

J gene: TRBJ2-7
V gene: TRBV12-5
CDR3 protein: CASGLLGYEQYF

J gene: TRBJ2-7
V gene: TRBV7-3
CDR3 protein: CASSLAEGNEQYF

J gene: TRBJ1-5
V gene: TRBV7-8
CDR3 protein: CASSLNNQPQHF

J gene: TRBJ2-7
V gene: TRBV7-6
CDR3 protein: CASSLGGPYEQYF

J gene: TRBJ2-7
V gene: TRBV6-1
CDR3 protein: CASSEGGRGYEQYF

J gene: TRBJ2-1
V gene: TRBV12-5
CDR3 protein: CASGLEVLAGVDRYNEQFF

J gene: TRBJ2-4
V gene: TRBV7-2
CDR3 protein: CASSLVWGVAKNIQYF

J gene: TRBJ2-7
V gene: TRBV7-2
CDR3 protein: CASSLAGQWQYF

J gene: TRBJ1-1
V gene: TRBV30
CDR3 protein: CAYYNPGHQNTEAFF

J gene: TRBJ1-2
V gene: TRBV6-5
CDR3 protein: CASSTGNGYTF

J gene: TRBJ2-7
V gene: TRBV7-2
CDR3 protein: CASSQTSGYEQYF

J gene: TRBJ2-3
V gene: TRBV9
CDR3 protein: CASSDRDTQYF

J gene: TRBJ2-3
V gene: TRBV21-1
CDR3 protein: CASSTSGSTDTQYF

J gene: TRBJ2-7
V gene: TRBV7-2
CDR3 protein: CASSWTSGAYEQYF

J gene: TRBJ1-2
V gene: TRBV5-4
CDR3 protein: CASSRWNYGYTF

J gene: TRBJ2-3
V gene: TRBV27
CDR3 protein: CASSVPGQGIADTQYF

J gene: TRBJ1-2
V gene: TRBV7-2
CDR3 protein: CASSFPGTAYSGYTF

J gene: TRBJ2-3
V gene: TRBV7-2
CDR3 protein: CASSLAGGGDTQYF

J gene: TRBJ1-4
V gene: TRBV19
CDR3 protein: CASIGGEKLFF